One and the same sample provided the 18 T cell receptor beta chains below, sequenced in a study of control samples from healthy donors and cancer patients. This table comes from immunoSEQ multiplex PCR, and its TCRdb copy is limited to in-frame clones, with some not included. The sample has 80,000 or so clones, roughly 94% seen once. The material sequenced was blood. The receptors here all came from a woman between 40 and 55 years old in good health.

The V call is TRBV12-3 or TRBV12-4, the J call TRBJ2-1; no firm D call. This CDR3 comprises 13 residues. V was cut by 6 bases and J by 2 bases, with 8 bases left in between. In DNA form, the CDR3 reads TGTGCCAGCAGACCCGACACCTACAATGAGCAGTTCTTC. Its protein product is CASRPDTYNEQFF.

The rearrangement joins TRBV18 to TRBJ2-1; TRBD2 aligns across 11 bases. Germline CDR1 KGHSH, CDR2 LQKENI. CDR3 length equals 16 residues. V trimming: 6 bases; J trimming: 3 bases; junction bases outside the gene matches: 7. The CDR3 DNA is TGTGCCAGCTCGGAAACGACTAGCGGGGTCTACAATGAGCAGTTCTTC. The encoded protein is CASSETTSGVYNEQFF.

The V gene is TRBV30, the J gene TRBJ2-5, with TRBD1 as a possible D gene (6 bases). The CDR3 runs to 12 residues. Germline CDR1 and CDR2: GTSNPN and SVGIG (reference sequence). With 2 bases removed from V and 3 bases from J, the gap between germline ends came to 7 bases. Here the CDR3 reads CAWSRQEETQYF. As DNA, the CDR3 is TGTGCCTGGAGTCGACAGGAAGAGACCCAGTACTTC. Looking up the rest from reference TRBV30 and TRBJ2-5 gives the full variable domain: SQTIHQWPATLVQPVGSPLSLECTVEGTSNPNLYWYRQAAGRGLQLLFYSVGIGQISSEVPQNLSASRPQDRQFILSSKKLLLSDSGFYLCAWSRQEETQYFGPGTRLLVL.

The V gene is TRBV7-6, the J gene TRBJ2-3; the D is unclear. Germline V CDR1 and CDR2: SGHVS, FNYEAQ. This CDR3 has 15 residues. The V end lost 1 base, the J end lost 4 bases, and 12 bases lay between the germline ends. The CDR3 region is CASSLGGSTSDTQYF. The CDR3 nucleotides read TGTGCCAGCAGCTTAGGAGGTTCCACCTCAGATACGCAGTATTTT.

This clone was seen a single time. J is TRBJ1-4 and V is TRBV18; D is possibly TRBD1 (5 bases). V lost 0 bases and J lost 7, with 12 bases in between. The CDR3 consists of 15 residues. Germline values: CDR1 KGHSH, CDR2 LQKENI. CDR3: CASSPPSQGFEKLFF. For the CDR3, the DNA is TGTGCCAGCTCACCACCTTCCCAGGGTTTTGAAAAACTGTTTTTT.

The J gene is TRBJ1-4, the V gene TRBV25-1, with a possible D match to TRBD1 (6 bases). The V gene's germline CDR1 is MGHDK and CDR2 SYGVNS. Trimming removed 1 base at V and 7 bases at J, with 13 bases between. CDR3 size: 15 residues. CDR3 loop: CASSELGAYSEKLFF. Here the CDR3 DNA reads TGTGCCAGCAGTGAATTGGGGGCTTACAGTGAAAAACTGTTTTTT.

The chain has TRBV6-2 or TRBV6-3 and TRBJ2-3; D not certain. In germline, CDR1 is MNHEY, CDR2 SVGEGT. This CDR3 is 13 amino acids long. The V end lost 2 bases, the J end lost 3 bases, and 6 bases lay between the germline ends. This CDR3 is CASSYQRTDTQYF. The DNA of the CDR3 is TGTGCCAGCAGTTACCAAAGAACAGATACGCAGTATTTT.

The chain uses TRBV19 and TRBJ2-1; possibly TRBD1 or TRBD2 for D (5 bases each). Trimming took 11 bases from V and 0 from J, leaving 11 bases between them. Per the germline V gene, CDR1 is LNHDA and CDR2 is SQIVND (reference sequence). The CDR3 runs to 13 residues. The DNA for the CDR3 is TGTGCCGCCGGGGCGAGCTCCTACAATGAGCAGTTCTTC. Translating gives CAAGASSYNEQFF. The entire variable domain, with the rest obtained from reference TRBV19 and TRBJ2-1, is as follows: DGGITQSPKYLFRKEGQNVTLSCEQNLNHDAMYWYRQDPGQGLRLIYYSQIVNDFQKGDIAEGYSVSREKKESFPLTVTSAQKNPTAFYLCAAGASSYNEQFFGPGTRLTVL.

The chain couples TRBV6-4 to TRBJ1-1, with a possible D match to TRBD1 (5 bases). V was pared by 2 bases and J by 10 bases, with 14 bases between. This CDR3 region has 13 residues. Germline assignment: CDR1 MRHNA and CDR2 SNTAGT. This CDR3 is CASSDRFPGRAFF. DNA for the CDR3: TGTGCCAGCAGTGACCGGTTTCCAGGGAGAGCTTTCTTT.

The rearrangement joins TRBV19 to TRBJ2-1; 10 bases are shared with TRBD1. J was trimmed by 5 bases and V by 9 bases; bases with no gene match: 7. Germline CDR1 reads LNHDA; CDR2 reads SQIVND (reference sequence). The CDR3 is 14 residues long. DNA of the CDR3: TGTGCCAGCGGGTGGACAGGGGGTAACAATGAGCAGTTCTTC. This codes for CASGWTGGNNEQFF.

The CDR3: CAWGRGSYEQYF. The CDR3 region has the DNA TGTGCCTGGGGCAGGGGTTCCTACGAGCAGTACTTC. The genes are TRBV30 and TRBJ2-7, with a possible D match to TRBD1 (6 bases). Germline lookup yields CDR1 GTSNPN and CDR2 SVGIG (reference sequence). The CDR3 is 12 residues long. Trimming shortened V by 5 bases and J by 1 base, and 9 bases separated the two germline ends.

V gene TRBV9 combines with J gene TRBJ2-3; a weak D match, TRBD2 (6 bases). The CDR3 covers 16 residues. Germline assignment: CDR1 SGDLS and CDR2 YYNGEE. Trimming stripped 3 bases from V and 1 base from J, with 15 bases between. CDR3 DNA: TGTGCCAGCAGCGAGAAACCGGGACTCCGCACAGATACGCAGTATTTT. Its translation is CASSEKPGLRTDTQYF.

The J gene is TRBJ1-4, the V gene TRBV9, with 7 positions matching TRBD1. Trimming at V came to 0 bases and at J to 7 bases, leaving 6 bases not matched to a gene. There are 15 residues in the CDR3. CDR1 and CDR2 (germline): SGDLS, YYNGEE. The CDR3 DNA reads as TGTGCCAGCAGCGTAGGTGTAGGGGGCGGTGAAAAACTGTTTTTT. Protein product: CASSVGVGGGEKLFF.

The chain recombines TRBV6-5 with TRBJ2-7; the D gene could be TRBD1 or TRBD2 (5 bases each). The CDR3 is made up of 13 amino acids. The V end lost 6 bases, the J end lost 0 bases, and 9 bases lay between the germline ends. Germline V lookup: CDR1 MNHEY, CDR2 SVGAGI. The DNA for the CDR3 is TGTGCCAGCAGCGGGGCGGGCTCCTACGAGCAGTACTTC. Residues: CASSGAGSYEQYF.

The chain is built from TRBV10-1 and TRBJ2-1, with D hard to call. The CDR3 length is 16 residues. Germline V gene data show CDR1 as WNHNN and CDR2 as SYGVQD (reference sequence). Trimming left V 3 bases short and J 0 bases short, with 12 bases between. CDR3 amino acids: CASSDHRTSSYNEQFF. Written as DNA, the CDR3 is TGCGCCAGCAGTGATCACCGGACGAGCTCCTACAATGAGCAGTTCTTC.

This chain joins TRBV11-2 and TRBJ2-7; D is undetermined. The CDR3 is 11 amino acids. Per the germline V gene, CDR1 is SGHAT and CDR2 is FQNNGV. Trimming removed 5 bases at V and 6 bases at J, with 8 bases between. In DNA form, the CDR3 reads TGTGCCAGCAGCCTTATTTCCGAGCAGTACTTC. This translates into CASSLISEQYF.

About this clone: The same CDR3 can be traced to other DNA sequences in this sample. This rearrangement joins TRBV24-1 to TRBJ2-5; 7 bases fit TRBD2. With V trimmed by 5 bases and J by 1 base, 0 bases remained unmatched. The CDR3 length is 13 residues. Germline lookup yields CDR1 KGHDR and CDR2 SFDVKD. The CDR3 here is CATSGGSQETQYF. The DNA of the CDR3 is TGTGCCACCAGTGGCGGGAGCCAAGAGACCCAGTACTTC.

This chain connects TRBV28 to TRBJ1-4, with TRBD1 matching 10 bases. V shed 3 bases, J shed 3 bases, and the junction held 7 bases outside the gene matches. Germline CDR1 is MDHEN and CDR2 is SYDVKM. This CDR3 is 17 amino acids long. CDR3 bases: TGTGCCAGCAGTTTTTTGGGGGACAGGGGATCTAATGAAAAACTGTTTTTT. It encodes CASSFLGDRGSNEKLFF.